The rows below give T cell receptor beta chains drawn from one sample of a study of T cells in Graves' hyperthyroidism and ophthalmopathy. TCRdb re-called the multiplex PCR reads with MiXCR, one entry per CDR3 protein. The table includes under 550,000 distinct CDR3 sequences, about 20% detected once. Sequencing used blood. These receptor sequences come from a man in his forties or fifties with Graves' ophthalmopathy. Each CDR3 is given with its conserved first and last residue. The D gene is left open where the match is weak. Not every row has a clone size; where given, it reads once, few, many or a size class.

abundance: few
len: 14
j_gene: TRBJ2-7
v_gene: TRBV20-1
d_gene: -
CDR3nt: TGCAGTGCTAGAGATTACAACAGAGCCCTCGAGCAGTACTTC
CDR3aa: CSARDYNRALEQYF

abundance: many
len: 12
j_gene: TRBJ2-1
v_gene: TRBV7-2
d_gene: -
CDR3nt: TGTGCCAGCAGCCCTACCTACAATGAGCAGTTCTTC
CDR3aa: CASSPTYNEQFF

abundance: -
len: 13
j_gene: TRBJ2-7
v_gene: TRBV30
d_gene: -
CDR3nt: TGTGCCTGGAGTGTAAACAGTGCCTACGAGCAGTACTTC
CDR3aa: CAWSVNSAYEQYF

abundance: -
len: 18
j_gene: TRBJ2-7
v_gene: TRBV4-1
d_gene: -
CDR3nt: TGCGCCAGCAGCCAAGATCAGTCAAGTTGGGGCCTTGACTACGAGCAGTACTTC
CDR3aa: CASSQDQSSWGLDYEQYF

abundance: -
len: 13
j_gene: TRBJ2-2
v_gene: TRBV2
d_gene: -
CDR3nt: TGTGCCAGCAACCCGGGTAGGAGGGGGGACCTGTTTTTT
CDR3aa: CASNPGRRGDLFF

abundance: -
len: 15
j_gene: TRBJ1-2
v_gene: TRBV12-3/TRBV12-4
d_gene: TRBD1
CDR3nt: TGTGCCAGCAGTCTATCGGACAGGGGTACCTATGGCTACACCTTC
CDR3aa: CASSLSDRGTYGYTF

abundance: -
len: 14
j_gene: TRBJ2-7
v_gene: TRBV7-8
d_gene: -
CDR3nt: TGTGCCACCACGAGGGGAGGCCTTCCCTACGAGCAGTACTTC
CDR3aa: CATTRGGLPYEQYF

abundance: many
len: 13
j_gene: TRBJ1-1
v_gene: TRBV7-8
d_gene: -
CDR3nt: TGTGCCAGCAGCTTAGCATTTACGGCTGAAGCTTTCTTT
CDR3aa: CASSLAFTAEAFF

abundance: -
len: 14
j_gene: TRBJ2-3
v_gene: TRBV4-3
d_gene: -
CDR3nt: TGCGCCAGCAGCCAAGCCACTCAGGCAGATACGCAGTATTTT
CDR3aa: CASSQATQADTQYF

abundance: few
len: 17
j_gene: TRBJ2-1
v_gene: TRBV20-1
d_gene: TRBD2
CDR3nt: TGCAGTGCTAGGCCATCTGGGGAGCGGGGGTATGACGATGAGCAGTTCTTC
CDR3aa: CSARPSGERGYDDEQFF

abundance: -
len: 14
j_gene: TRBJ1-2
v_gene: TRBV28
d_gene: -
CDR3nt: TGTGCCAGCAGTGTCGGAGTTTTAAACTATGGCTACACCTTC
CDR3aa: CASSVGVLNYGYTF

abundance: many
len: 15
j_gene: TRBJ2-4
v_gene: TRBV12-3/TRBV12-4
d_gene: -
CDR3nt: TGTGCCAGCAGCTCCCCCGACCATTCGGGAAACATTCAGTACTTC
CDR3aa: CASSSPDHSGNIQYF

abundance: many
len: 14
j_gene: TRBJ1-1
v_gene: TRBV30
d_gene: -
CDR3nt: TGTGCCTGGAGTGTAACGGGCTTGAACACTGAAGCTTTCTTT
CDR3aa: CAWSVTGLNTEAFF

abundance: -
len: 17
j_gene: TRBJ2-7
v_gene: TRBV24-1
d_gene: TRBD1
CDR3nt: TGTGCCACCAGTGACGCCACCTCGGACAGGTTTGAAGACGAGCAGTACTTC
CDR3aa: CATSDATSDRFEDEQYF

abundance: -
len: 15
j_gene: TRBJ2-2
v_gene: TRBV7-3
d_gene: TRBD2
CDR3nt: TGTGCCAGCAGCGCAAGCGGGGGGGACACCGGGGAGCTGTTTTTT
CDR3aa: CASSASGGDTGELFF

abundance: -
len: 12
j_gene: TRBJ1-2
v_gene: TRBV5-1
d_gene: -
CDR3nt: TGCGCCAGCATGGACCCGGCGATCGGCTACACCTTC
CDR3aa: CASMDPAIGYTF

abundance: -
len: 15
j_gene: TRBJ2-7
v_gene: TRBV12-3/TRBV12-4
d_gene: -
CDR3nt: TGTGCCAGTACACCGGTCGACAGGATAGAGCTGGGGCAGTACTTC
CDR3aa: CASTPVDRIELGQYF

abundance: many
len: 16
j_gene: TRBJ2-3
v_gene: TRBV12-3/TRBV12-4
d_gene: -
CDR3nt: TGTGCCAGCAGTCCCCCGTGGGAGAGAGGAACAGATACGCAGTATTTT
CDR3aa: CASSPPWERGTDTQYF

abundance: many
len: 17
j_gene: TRBJ2-1
v_gene: TRBV12-3/TRBV12-4
d_gene: -
CDR3nt: TGTGCCAGCAGTACCCCCGGGGGATCGGTCTCCTACAATGAGCAGTTCTTC
CDR3aa: CASSTPGGSVSYNEQFF

abundance: -
len: 14
j_gene: TRBJ2-1
v_gene: TRBV5-6
d_gene: TRBD2
CDR3nt: TGTGCCAGCAGCCCAAAACTAGCGGGGGGGGAGCAGTTCTTC
CDR3aa: CASSPKLAGGEQFF

abundance: -
len: 12
j_gene: TRBJ2-7
v_gene: TRBV6-1
d_gene: TRBD1
CDR3nt: TGTGCCAGCAAGACAGGGTCCCACGAGCAGTACTTC
CDR3aa: CASKTGSHEQYF

abundance: -
len: 14
j_gene: TRBJ2-2
v_gene: TRBV4-3
d_gene: TRBD2
CDR3nt: TGCGCCAGCAGGTCTAGCGGGAGGACCGGGGAGCTGTTTTTT
CDR3aa: CASRSSGRTGELFF

abundance: few
len: 15
j_gene: TRBJ1-4
v_gene: TRBV6-5
d_gene: -
CDR3nt: TGTGCCAGCAGTTACTTTGGGGGCACTAATGAAAAACTGTTTTTT
CDR3aa: CASSYFGGTNEKLFF

abundance: few
len: 15
j_gene: TRBJ2-2
v_gene: TRBV29-1
d_gene: TRBD1
CDR3nt: TGCAGCGCGAGAGACAGGGTGGTGAACACCGGGGAGCTGTTTTTT
CDR3aa: CSARDRVVNTGELFF

abundance: many
len: 15
j_gene: TRBJ2-4
v_gene: TRBV27
d_gene: -
CDR3nt: TGTGCCAGCTCTTCCGCGGGGAGTGCCAAAAACATTCAGTACTTC
CDR3aa: CASSSAGSAKNIQYF

abundance: few
len: 15
j_gene: TRBJ1-4
v_gene: TRBV9
d_gene: TRBD1
CDR3nt: TGTGCCAGCAGCCCGGGACAGGGTTATAATGAAAAACTGTTTTTT
CDR3aa: CASSPGQGYNEKLFF

abundance: many
len: 15
j_gene: TRBJ2-1
v_gene: TRBV28
d_gene: TRBD2
CDR3nt: TGTGCCAGCAGTTTCATGGGACTAGAAAACAATGAGCAGTTCTTC
CDR3aa: CASSFMGLENNEQFF

abundance: few
len: 15
j_gene: TRBJ2-1
v_gene: TRBV3-2
d_gene: -
CDR3nt: TGTGCCAGCAGCCAAGAGGCCGGGGTTAACAATGAGCAGTTCTTC
CDR3aa: CASSQEAGVNNEQFF

abundance: -
len: 15
j_gene: TRBJ1-3
v_gene: TRBV6-1
d_gene: TRBD1
CDR3nt: TGTGCCAGCAGTGGACAGGGAGTGTCAGGAAACACCATATATTTT
CDR3aa: CASSGQGVSGNTIYF

abundance: few
len: 14
j_gene: TRBJ2-7
v_gene: TRBV10-2
d_gene: -
CDR3nt: TGCGCCAGCAGTGGCGGGACACATCCCTACGAGCAGTACTTC
CDR3aa: CASSGGTHPYEQYF

abundance: few
len: 14
j_gene: TRBJ1-2
v_gene: TRBV30
d_gene: -
CDR3nt: TGTGCCTGGAGTGAGGGTCCCCGGAACTATGGCTACACCTTC
CDR3aa: CAWSEGPRNYGYTF

abundance: many
len: 12
j_gene: TRBJ2-7
v_gene: TRBV30
d_gene: -
CDR3nt: TGTGCCTGGAGTATAGGACTTTACGAGCAGTACTTC
CDR3aa: CAWSIGLYEQYF

abundance: -
len: 14
j_gene: TRBJ2-2
v_gene: TRBV28
d_gene: TRBD1
CDR3nt: TGTGCCAGCATTTTAGGGGGCGCAGGCGGGGAGCTGTTTTTT
CDR3aa: CASILGGAGGELFF

abundance: few
len: 15
j_gene: TRBJ2-1
v_gene: TRBV9
d_gene: -
CDR3nt: TGTGCCAGCAGCGTAGCGTCGGGGGCACGGAATGAGCAGTTCTTC
CDR3aa: CASSVASGARNEQFF

abundance: -
len: 16
j_gene: TRBJ2-7
v_gene: TRBV6-9
d_gene: TRBD1
CDR3nt: TGTGCCAGCAGATCGCCCCCGGGACAGGGGGCGCAAGAGCAGTACTTC
CDR3aa: CASRSPPGQGAQEQYF

abundance: few
len: 15
j_gene: TRBJ2-7
v_gene: TRBV7-3
d_gene: TRBD2
CDR3nt: TGTGCCAGCAGCGTATCGGGACTAGCGGGAGGGGAGCAGTACTTC
CDR3aa: CASSVSGLAGGEQYF